This T cell receptor beta chain was sequenced for a study of T-cell memory formation after mild COVID-19. Overall study results and limits: A subset of responding clones appeared in pre-infection memory, suggesting cross-reactive memory joined. Researchers report contracting CD4+ clones mostly in CM and EM, with CD8+ clones in EMRA. Contracting clones from day 15 to 85 had balanced CD4/CD8; later expanders favoured CD4+.

There are 15 residues in the CDR3. Trimming took off 9 bases at V and 0 bases at J, with 17 bases between the two ends. Germline CDR1 and CDR2: SEHNR and FQNEAQ (reference sequence). TCRdb passed the 5' RACE reads through MiXCR, listing each CDR3 protein once. The sample lists around 400,000 distinct CDR3 sequences; 24% were seen once. Regarding this clonotype: What it recognizes is unknown.

V usage is TRBV7-9 and J usage is TRBJ1-1; the D is unclear. This receptor was obtained from an adult woman who had mild COVID-19 (a few samples of this study predate the infection). Cell type and time point are not known. The source material was PBMCs or a T cell subset sorted from them (not recorded which). The CDR3 DNA sequence: TGTGCCAGTACTATTCTCGGGAGCATGAACACTGAAGCTTTCTTT. Residues: CASTILGSMNTEAFF.